A single sample gave rise to the 18 T cell receptor beta chains below, sequenced in a study of blood T cell repertoires in COVID-19. Data came from immunoSEQ multiplex PCR; TCRdb stores just in-frame clones and leaves some out. The table includes some 260,000 clones, roughly 88% detected once. The sequenced material came from peripheral blood. The receptors were sampled from a woman between 40 and 55 years old who had recovered from COVID-19.

This clone appeared a single time. The chain carries TRBV28 and TRBJ1-2; D is ambiguous. The CDR3 runs to 15 residues. Trimming removed 1 base from V and 0 bases from J, with 9 bases in between. Per germline, CDR1 MDHEN and CDR2 SYDVKM. The CDR3: CASSLLVRTNYGYTF. Here the CDR3 DNA reads TGTGCCAGCAGTTTATTGGTCAGAACTAACTATGGCTACACCTTC.

The rearrangement uses TRBV18 and TRBJ2-3, with 9 bases matching TRBD2. The CDR3 contains 13 residues. The germline V gene encodes CDR1 KGHSH and CDR2 LQKENI. V was pared by 3 bases and J by 6 bases, with 1 base of the junction left unmatched. The CDR3 coding sequence is TGTGCCAGCTCACCCAGCGGGGGGGATACGCAGTATTTT. It yields the protein CASSPSGGDTQYF.

V is TRBV7-2 and J is TRBJ1-1, with 9 bases matching TRBD1. Germline V CDR1 and CDR2: SGHTA, FQGNSA. The CDR3 sequence is 14 residues long. J lost 5 bases, V lost 5 bases, and 6 bases had no gene match. This CDR3 reads CASSQQGARTEAFF. CDR3 DNA sequence: TGTGCCAGCAGCCAACAGGGGGCGCGAACTGAAGCTTTCTTT. Filled out from reference TRBV7-2 and TRBJ1-1, the complete variable domain reads GAGVSQSPSNKVTEKGKDVELRCDPISGHTALYWYRQSLGQGLEFLIYFQGNSAPDKSGLPSDRFSAERTGGSVSTLTIQRTQQEDSAVYLCASSQQGARTEAFFGQGTRLTVV.

The J gene is TRBJ2-7, the V gene TRBV5-4, with TRBD1 matching over 7 bases. Germline loops: CDR1 SGHNT, CDR2 YYREEE (reference sequence). Trimming took 2 bases from V and 0 from J; bases not matched to a gene: 5. The CDR3 loop spans 15 amino acids. The CDR3 is CASSFFRDSSYEQYF. CDR3 DNA: TGTGCCAGCAGCTTCTTCCGGGACAGCTCCTACGAGCAGTACTTC. Looking up the rest from reference TRBV5-4 and TRBJ2-7 gives the full variable domain: ETGVTQSPTHLIKTRGQQVTLRCSSQSGHNTVSWYQQALGQGPQFIFQYYREEENGRGNFPPRFSGLQFPNYSSELNVNALELDDSALYLCASSFFRDSSYEQYFGPGTRLTVT.

This clone came up once. Possible read error: a much larger clone is one base away. The sample carries other DNA sequences with the same CDR3. This chain joins TRBV28 and TRBJ1-2; possibly TRBD1 for D (6 bases). V was clipped by 2 bases and J by 4 bases, with 8 bases between them. Germline V gene sequence: CDR1 MDHEN, CDR2 SYDVKM. The CDR3 extends over 13 amino acids. The CDR3 DNA reads as TGTGCCAGCAGTTTAGGACAGTTCTATGGCTACACCTTC. It specifies CASSLGQFYGYTF.

The chain joins TRBV11-1 to TRBJ2-1; 11 bases are shared with TRBD1. Germline V gene sequence: CDR1 SGHAT, CDR2 FQDESV (reference sequence). This CDR3 has 14 residues. V lost 8 bases to trimming and J lost 3 bases; unmatched junction nucleotides: 3. CDR3 nucleotide sequence: TGTGCCAGCCTGGGACAGGGGGGCTACAATGAGCAGTTCTTC. This encodes CASLGQGGYNEQFF.

The V call is TRBV6-5, the J call TRBJ2-7, with TRBD1 matching 10 bases. This CDR3 is 14 amino acids long. CDR1 is MNHEY and CDR2 is SVGAGI in the germline V gene. V trimming: 7 bases; J trimming: 4 bases; junction bases outside the gene matches: 7. The CDR3 region has the DNA TGTGCCAGCAAGGAGACAGGGGGCAAATACGAGCAGTACTTC. Protein sequence: CASKETGGKYEQYF.

This chain connects TRBV9 to TRBJ1-2; 7 nucleotides align to TRBD1. Germline V lookup: CDR1 SGDLS, CDR2 YYNGEE. J was trimmed by 2 bases and V by 3 bases; bases with no gene match: 1. CDR3 size: 13 residues. CDR3: CASSEGQNYGYTF. DNA for the CDR3: TGTGCCAGCAGCGAGGGACAGAACTATGGCTACACCTTC. The entire variable domain, with the rest obtained from reference TRBV9 and TRBJ1-2, is as follows: DSGVTQTPKHLITATGQRVTLRCSPRSGDLSVYWYQQSLDQGLQFLIQYYNGEERAKGNILERFSAQQFPDLHSELNLSSLELGDSALYFCASSEGQNYGYTFGSGTRLTVV.

This clone was detected a few times. V is TRBV4-1 and J is TRBJ2-1; 9 nucleotides align to TRBD1. V shed 4 bases and J 8 bases; nucleotides not matched to a gene: 6. The CDR3 extends over 14 amino acids. Germline values: CDR1 MGHRA, CDR2 YSYEKL. CDR3 in DNA: TGCGCCAGCAGCCCCCGGGACAGGGTGCATGAGCAGTTCTTC. This translates into CASSPRDRVHEQFF.

The rearrangement links TRBV9 to TRBJ2-7; 8 bases fit TRBD1. CDR3 size: 13 residues. With 4 bases clipped from V and 3 bases from J, the junction kept 3 bases outside the gene matches. The germline gives CDR1 SGDLS, CDR2 YYNGEE. The CDR3 region is CASSPGQGYEQYF. The CDR3 DNA is TGTGCCAGCAGCCCTGGACAGGGCTACGAGCAGTACTTC.

This clone was seen a handful of times. This chain joins TRBV18 and TRBJ1-1; D not resolved. From germline, CDR1 is KGHSH and CDR2 LQKENI. Trimming cost V 1 base and J 1 base, with 10 bases left between them. The CDR3 is made up of 15 amino acids. CDR3 nucleotides: TGTGCCAGCTCACCACTGAACAGCTGGAACACTGAAGCTTTCTTT. Translation: CASSPLNSWNTEAFF.

The gene calls are TRBV2 and TRBJ2-6, with D tentatively TRBD2 (6 bases). Germline assignment: CDR1 SNHLY and CDR2 FYNNEI. Trimming took 6 bases from V and 2 from J, leaving 17 bases between them. This CDR3 contains 17 residues. Here the CDR3 reads CASSQRLVGAGANVLTF. CDR3 bases: TGTGCCAGCAGCCAGAGACTAGTCGGGGCTGGGGCCAACGTCCTGACTTTC.

The J gene is TRBJ2-1, the V gene TRBV19; tentative D call: TRBD2 (5 bases). The length of the CDR3 is 14 residues. V lost 10 bases, J lost 6 bases, and 19 bases lay in between. From germline, CDR1 is LNHDA and CDR2 SQIVND (reference sequence). The CDR3, as DNA: TGTGCCACTAAAGGTTCCCAGAGGGCCAATGAGCAGTTCTTC. This codes for CATKGSQRANEQFF. The full variable domain, rest sourced from reference TRBV19 and TRBJ2-1, is DGGITQSPKYLFRKEGQNVTLSCEQNLNHDAMYWYRQDPGQGLRLIYYSQIVNDFQKGDIAEGYSVSREKKESFPLTVTSAQKNPTAFYLCATKGSQRANEQFFGPGTRLTVL.

The chain combines TRBV21-1 with TRBJ1-2; no check of the table's D call, TRBD1, against the DNA was made. TRBV21-1 is a known pseudogene. CDR3 length: 17 amino acids. The CDR3 protein is CAARSGRCQTGNYGYTF. The CDR3 nucleotides are TGTGCCGCAAGGAGCGGCCGCTGCCAGACAGGGAACTATGGCTACACCTTC.

This chain's CDR3 is CASSGGQTQYF. The CDR3, as DNA: TGTGCCAGCTCAGGGGGCCAGACCCAGTACTTC. V gene TRBV6-5 combines with J gene TRBJ2-5, with 8 bases identical to TRBD1. Trimming cost V 8 bases and J 6 bases; bases outside gene matches: 2. Per germline, CDR1 MNHEY and CDR2 SVGAGI. The CDR3 covers 11 residues.

The chain is built from TRBV7-8 and TRBJ1-1; possible D gene TRBD1, 5 bases. V was pared by 4 bases and J by 4 bases, with 10 bases between. Germline V gene data show CDR1 as SGHVS and CDR2 as FQNEAQ. There are 13 residues in the CDR3. The CDR3, as DNA: TGTGCCAGCAGCTCCTACAGGCTCACTGAAGCTTTCTTT. This translates into CASSSYRLTEAFF.

The gene calls are TRBV11-2 and TRBJ2-7, with a weak D call TRBD2 (5 bases). The CDR3 contains 15 residues. Germline V gene data show CDR1 as SGHAT and CDR2 as FQNNGV. The germline V and J ends were trimmed by 0 bases and 3 bases, with 12 bases remaining between them. In DNA, the CDR3 is TGTGCCAGCAGCTTAGATCAGAACCGGGGCTACGAGCAGTACTTC. It specifies CASSLDQNRGYEQYF. The variable domain in full, with the rest retrieved from reference TRBV11-2 and TRBJ2-7, is EAGVAQSPRYKIIEKRQSVAFWCNPISGHATLYWYQQILGQGPKLLIQFQNNGVVDDSQLPKDRFSAERLKGVDSTLKIQPAKLEDSAVYLCASSLDQNRGYEQYFGPGTRLTVT.

This sequence joins TRBV7-2 and TRBJ2-2; 7 bases are a match to TRBD1. The junction had 4 bases not matched to a gene; V was cut back by 3 bases and J by 0 bases. Germline V gives CDR1 SGHTA, CDR2 FQGNSA. The CDR3 has 16 residues. CDR3 sequence: CASSFNTGANTGELFF. Written as DNA, the CDR3 is TGTGCCAGCAGCTTCAATACAGGGGCGAACACCGGGGAGCTGTTTTTT.